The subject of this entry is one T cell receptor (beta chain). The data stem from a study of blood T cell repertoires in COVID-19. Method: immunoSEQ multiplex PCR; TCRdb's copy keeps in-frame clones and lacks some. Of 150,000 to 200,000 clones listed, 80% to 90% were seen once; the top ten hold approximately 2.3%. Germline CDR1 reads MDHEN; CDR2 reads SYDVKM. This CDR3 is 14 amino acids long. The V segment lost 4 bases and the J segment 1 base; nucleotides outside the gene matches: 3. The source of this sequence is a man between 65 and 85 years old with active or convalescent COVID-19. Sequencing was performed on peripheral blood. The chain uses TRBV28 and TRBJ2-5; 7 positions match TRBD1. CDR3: CASSSGTAQETQYF. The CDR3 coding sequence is TGTGCCAGCAGTTCCGGGACAGCCCAAGAGACCCAGTACTTC.